This T cell receptor (beta chain) was observed in a study of T cell responses to AZD1222 COVID-19 vaccine. V shed 4 bases and J 4 bases; nucleotides not matched to a gene: 8. CDR1 and CDR2 from the germline V gene are MNHEY and SVGAGI. This CDR3 contains 15 residues. Assay used: immunoSEQ multiplex PCR; TCRdb lists only in-frame clones, some missing. Of some 180,000 clones in the sample, roughly 92% were seen once. This receptor was obtained from an adult who received the AZD1222 COVID-19 vaccine. J is TRBJ2-7 and V is TRBV6-5, with 9 positions matching TRBD1. Sequenced material: peripheral blood, taken 28 days after the second AZD1222 dose. The CDR3 reads CASSSPGQGLYEQYF. Here the CDR3 DNA reads TGTGCCAGCAGTTCCCCGGGACAGGGACTTTACGAGCAGTACTTC.